Presented here are 3 T cell receptor beta chains from one specimen sequenced in a study of cytomegalovirus exposure and HLA in healthy donors. Vbeta (60) and Jbeta (13) primers were used in the PCR. Using immunoSEQ multiplex PCR, the repertoire was profiled, and TCRdb retains in-frame clones only, with some absent. The sample's table shows around 110,000 clones. The specimen sequenced was PBMCs. These TCRs come from a man aged 35 to 55 in good health and CMV-seropositive.

The rearrangement links TRBV11-1 to TRBJ2-3; 11 nucleotides agree with TRBD2. The V gene end was trimmed by 1 base and the J gene end by 7 bases; junction bases not matched to a gene: 16. Looked up from germline, CDR1 is SGHAT and CDR2 is FQDESV (reference sequence). The CDR3 covers 19 residues. Here the CDR3 DNA reads TGTGCCAGCAGCTTAGAGGCCGTCGGACTAGCGGGTTCAGTAAATACGCAGTATTTT. Its protein is CASSLEAVGLAGSVNTQYF.

The chain employs TRBV19 and TRBJ2-1; 7 nucleotides match TRBD2. The CDR3 is 15 amino acids. Germline CDR1 reads LNHDA; CDR2 reads SQIVND (reference sequence). Germline trimming cut 5 bases from V and 7 bases from J; bases unmatched to any gene: 11. The CDR3 nucleotides are TGTGCCAGTAGTGGGAGGGCAGGGCTAAAGAATGAGCAGTTCTTC. Translation gives CASSGRAGLKNEQFF.

The V and J genes are TRBV27 and TRBJ1-6; TRBD1 matches 8 bases. Per the germline V gene, CDR1 is MNHEY and CDR2 is SMNVEV (reference sequence). This CDR3 contains 16 residues. Losses at the gene ends were 6 bases for V and 7 bases for J; bases not matched to a gene: 11. CDR3 amino acids: CASSPHPGTGNSPLHF. For the CDR3, the DNA is TGTGCCAGCAGCCCTCACCCCGGGACAGGAAATTCACCCCTCCACTTT.